The clone carrying this T cell receptor beta chain was found a few times. Its cognate antigen is unknown. V lost 3 bases to trimming and J lost 7 bases, with 16 bases between them. Germline CDR1 reads MNHEY; CDR2 reads SMNVEV (reference sequence). The CDR3 extends over 15 amino acids. All of the donors were Caucasians in good health. This entry is derived from a study of identical twins. Findings and caveats of the study: Fewer insertions characterized abundant cord blood beta clonotypes, whereas memory repertoires showed none.

With template switching, a universal primer site was added, and the cDNA carried unique molecular identifiers. One entry per CDR3 protein results from TCRdb running MiXCR on the 5' RACE reads. This sample has approximately 220,000 distinct CDR3 sequences, with under 10% found just once. These records were also assigned to another study, of yellow fever vaccine responses in identical twins. That study adds: Twins reportedly had a vaccine T cell response that seemed partly convergent, partly personalized.

Sequenced input: memory (CD45RO+) T cells sorted from blood. The source is a woman under 30 in good health. The rearrangement uses TRBV27 and TRBJ2-1; D possibly matches TRBD1 or TRBD2 (5 bases each). Written as DNA, the CDR3 is TGTGCCAGCAGTTTGGTGGGACCGAGAGGTAATGAGCAGTTCTTC. This encodes CASSLVGPRGNEQFF.